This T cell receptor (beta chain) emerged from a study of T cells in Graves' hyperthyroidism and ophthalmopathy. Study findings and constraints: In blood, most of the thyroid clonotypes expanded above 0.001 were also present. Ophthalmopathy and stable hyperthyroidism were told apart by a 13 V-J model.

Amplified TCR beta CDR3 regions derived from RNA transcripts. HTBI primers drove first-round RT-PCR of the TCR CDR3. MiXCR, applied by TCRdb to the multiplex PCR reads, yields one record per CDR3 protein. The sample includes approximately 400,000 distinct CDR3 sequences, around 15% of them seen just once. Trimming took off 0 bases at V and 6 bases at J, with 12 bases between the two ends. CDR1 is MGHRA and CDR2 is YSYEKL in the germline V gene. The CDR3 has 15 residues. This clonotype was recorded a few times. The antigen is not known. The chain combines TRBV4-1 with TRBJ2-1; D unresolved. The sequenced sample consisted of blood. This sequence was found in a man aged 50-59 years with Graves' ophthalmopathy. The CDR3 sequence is CASSQDLKKINEQFF. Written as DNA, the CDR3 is TGCGCCAGCAGCCAAGACCTCAAGAAGATCAATGAGCAGTTCTTC.